The 23 T cell receptor beta chains below come from one sample, sequenced in a study of blood T cell repertoires in COVID-19. Clones were sequenced by immunoSEQ multiplex PCR, and TCRdb holds only the in-frame ones, with some missing. This sample has roughly 94,000 clones; 84% occur once, and the top ten carry roughly 25%. The sequenced sample consisted of peripheral blood. The receptor source for this set is a man aged 60 to 75 with acute or convalescent COVID-19.

This chain uses TRBV7-9 with TRBJ2-1, with 7 bases matching TRBD1. Trimming cost V 4 bases and J 9 bases; bases outside gene matches: 6. This CDR3 spans 13 amino acids. Germline CDR1 reads SEHNR; CDR2 reads FQNEAQ (reference sequence). CDR3 nucleotides: TGTGCCAGCAGCTATACAGGGGTCAGTGAGCAGTTCTTC. It translates to CASSYTGVSEQFF.

The rearrangement uses TRBV29-1 and TRBJ2-2; 12 bases map to TRBD2. The CDR3 runs 16 residues. With V trimmed by 2 bases and J by 5 bases, 6 bases remained unmatched. Germline loops: CDR1 SQVTM, CDR2 ANQGSEA. In nucleotides, the CDR3 is TGCAGCGTTGAAAGAGGTGGACTAGCGGGGACCGGGGAGCTGTTTTTT. It specifies CSVERGGLAGTGELFF.

This CDR3 reads CASSLPTRAGYTF. CDR3 coding DNA: TGTGCCAGCAGTCTACCCACGAGGGCTGGCTACACCTTC. V gene TRBV28 combines with J gene TRBJ1-2; no clear D. Trimming left V 5 bases short and J 7 bases short, with 14 bases between. CDR1 is MDHEN and CDR2 is SYDVKM in the germline V gene. The CDR3 contains 13 residues.

This chain joins TRBV6-1 and TRBJ1-1; D remains ambiguous. The CDR3 extends over 13 amino acids. CDR1 and CDR2 (germline): MNHNS, SASEGT. Trimming shortened V by 2 bases and J by 4 bases, and 8 bases separated the two germline ends. The CDR3 sequence: CASSETPGTEAFF. CDR3 coding DNA: TGTGCCAGCAGTGAAACCCCGGGCACTGAAGCTTTCTTT.

The chain's CDR3 is CASNLVGVTTEAFF. In nucleotides, the CDR3 is TGTGCCAGTAATCTGGTAGGGGTTACCACTGAAGCTTTCTTT. The rearrangement uses TRBV19 and TRBJ1-1, with D tentatively TRBD1 (5 bases). CDR3 length: 14 residues. V was pared by 7 bases and J by 4 bases, with 16 bases between. Germline-derived CDR1 and CDR2 are LNHDA and SQIVND (reference sequence).

This chain links TRBV7-3 with TRBJ1-3; 9 nucleotides match TRBD1. The CDR3 is 14 amino acids. The germline gives CDR1 SGHTA, CDR2 FQGTGA. The junction had 2 bases not matched to a gene; V was cut back by 4 bases and J by 4 bases. The CDR3 DNA is TGTGCCAGCAGCTCGGGACAGGGCGGAAACACCATATATTTT. Protein product: CASSSGQGGNTIYF. The variable domain in full, with the rest retrieved from reference TRBV7-3 and TRBJ1-3, is GAGVSQTPSNKVTEKGKYVELRCDPISGHTALYWYRQSLGQGPEFLIYFQGTGAADDSGLPNDRFFAVRPEGSVSTLKIQRTERGDSAVYLCASSSGQGGNTIYFGEGSWLTVV.

The rearrangement links TRBV2 to TRBJ2-7, with D perhaps TRBD1 (5 bases). CDR1 is SNHLY and CDR2 is FYNNEI in the germline V gene. The CDR3 consists of 17 residues. Between the trimmed V and J ends, which lost 6 bases and 6 bases, there was a span of 27 bases. The DNA of the CDR3 is TGTGCCAGCAGCCTACCCGTCGACAGAAATAGGGGCTTCGAGCAGTACGTC. Its protein product is CASSLPVDRNRGFEQYV.

This chain connects TRBV5-5 to TRBJ1-2, with D unclear. Trimming stripped 4 bases from V and 1 base from J, with 11 bases between. The CDR3 runs to 14 residues. Germline CDR1 and CDR2: SGHKS and YYEKEE (reference sequence). The CDR3 protein is CASSPTEDNYGYTF. The CDR3 bases are TGTGCCAGCAGCCCGACCGAGGATAACTATGGCTACACCTTC.

The J gene is TRBJ2-3, the V gene TRBV19; 7 positions match TRBD1. This CDR3 has 14 residues. The V segment lost 2 bases and the J segment 5 bases; nucleotides outside the gene matches: 4. The V gene's germline CDR1 is LNHDA and CDR2 SQIVND (reference sequence). CDR3 nucleotides: TGTGCCAGTAGTATAAAGGGGGCGGAAGATACGCAGTATTTT. It encodes CASSIKGAEDTQYF.

The chain has TRBV28 and TRBJ1-1, with TRBD1 matching 8 bases. This CDR3 comprises 14 residues. The ends lost 4 bases at V and 5 bases at J; junction bases unmatched: 6. Germline lookup yields CDR1 MDHEN and CDR2 SYDVKM. The CDR3 loop reads CASSSGTGGTEAFF. The CDR3 DNA follows: TGTGCCAGCAGTTCCGGGACAGGTGGGACTGAAGCTTTCTTT.

The chain links TRBV27 to TRBJ2-3; TRBD1 might be the D (5 bases). The germline CDR1 and CDR2 sequences are MNHEY and SMNVEV (reference sequence). The CDR3 runs to 18 residues. V lost 2 bases and J lost 3, with 21 bases in between. The CDR3 region is CASSLKPPRQLGTDTQYF. In DNA form, the CDR3 reads TGTGCCAGCAGTTTAAAACCCCCTCGACAGTTGGGGACAGATACGCAGTATTTT.

The chain joins TRBV6-2 or TRBV6-3 to TRBJ1-6; TRBD1 is a possible D gene (5 bases). V dropped 2 bases and J dropped 8 bases, with 10 bases sitting between them. CDR3 length: 14 residues. Germline values: CDR1 MNHEY, CDR2 SVGEGT. The CDR3 region is CASSYGQGYSPLHF. CDR3 DNA sequence: TGTGCCAGCAGTTACGGGCAGGGTTATTCACCCCTCCACTTT.

The chain carries TRBV6-1 and TRBJ2-7; perhaps TRBD1 as D (5 bases). The germline CDR1 and CDR2 sequences are MNHNS and SASEGT. V was shortened by 2 bases and J by 3 bases, with 8 bases between the two germline ends. The CDR3 spans 13 residues. This CDR3 is CASSERGSYEQYV. The CDR3 coding sequence is TGTGCCAGCAGTGAAAGGGGAAGCTACGAGCAGTACGTC.

V is TRBV5-1 and J is TRBJ1-6; D is uncertain. The V and J ends lost 0 bases and 8 bases respectively, with 6 bases between them. Germline loops: CDR1 SGHRS, CDR2 YFSETQ. CDR3 length equals 13 residues. CDR3 loop: CASSLGGDSPLHF. The CDR3 DNA is TGCGCCAGCAGCTTGGGCGGCGATTCACCCCTCCACTTT.

The chain links TRBV4-3 to TRBJ1-2; no reliable D call. V dropped 4 bases and J dropped 2 bases, with 8 bases sitting between them. The CDR3 is made up of 13 amino acids. Germline CDR1 and CDR2: LGHNA and YSLEER. CDR3 bases: TGCGCCAGCAGCCCAGGCAGGAACTATGGCTACACCTTC. Residues: CASSPGRNYGYTF.

This chain joins TRBV6-4 and TRBJ1-2; D is perhaps TRBD1 (5 bases). Trimming left V 2 bases short and J 4 bases short, with 17 bases between. In germline, CDR1 is MRHNA, CDR2 SNTAGT. The CDR3 loop spans 16 amino acids. In nucleotides, the CDR3 is TGTGCCAGCAGTGACCCTTCGCGCAGGGTGATCTATGGCTACACCTTC. Translating gives CASSDPSRRVIYGYTF.

V usage is TRBV27 and J usage is TRBJ2-1; the D gene is possibly TRBD2 (5 bases). V was cut by 6 bases and J by 0 bases, with 12 bases left in between. This CDR3 is 15 amino acids long. Germline CDR1 is MNHEY and CDR2 is SMNVEV (reference sequence). The CDR3 region has the DNA TGTGCCAGCAGGAGGGCGTTCAGCTCCTACAATGAGCAGTTCTTC. Protein product: CASRRAFSSYNEQFF.

The chain carries TRBV6-5 and TRBJ1-2; D may be TRBD1 (5 bases). With 6 bases removed from V and 6 bases from J, the gap between germline ends came to 11 bases. The CDR3 spans 12 residues. Germline loops: CDR1 MNHEY, CDR2 SVGAGI. The chain's CDR3 is CASRTEPDGYTF. CDR3 bases: TGTGCCAGCAGGACAGAACCGGATGGCTACACCTTC.

This chain joins TRBV7-2 and TRBJ1-1, with D unclear. V dropped 3 bases and J dropped 0 bases, with 11 bases sitting between them. The germline gives CDR1 SGHTA, CDR2 FQGNSA. The CDR3 runs 15 residues. The CDR3 protein is CASSLRSILNTEAFF. The CDR3 DNA follows: TGTGCCAGCAGCTTGAGGAGTATACTGAACACTGAAGCTTTCTTT.

This chain connects TRBV28 to TRBJ2-7; 11 nucleotides agree with TRBD1. Germline CDR1 MDHEN, CDR2 SYDVKM. The V segment lost 10 bases and the J segment 4 bases; nucleotides outside the gene matches: 9. This CDR3 is 14 amino acids long. CDR3 bases: TGTGCCACAGCGGGTCGGGACAGGGGGTACGAGCAGTACGTC. Amino acids: CATAGRDRGYEQYV.

This clone was recorded only once. The chain carries TRBV28 and TRBJ1-2, with D maybe TRBD1 (5 bases). Germline V gene lookup returns CDR1 MDHEN and CDR2 SYDVKM. The CDR3 runs 13 residues. The V gene lost 2 bases and the J gene lost 6 bases, with 10 bases spanning the gap. The DNA for the CDR3 is TGTGCCAGCAGTTTACCAGGGTATAATGGCTACACCTTC. Translating gives CASSLPGYNGYTF.

The chain recombines TRBV2 with TRBJ1-1; D remains unclear. The CDR3 consists of 15 residues. Trimming took 4 bases from V and 5 from J, leaving 17 bases between them. CDR1 and CDR2 (germline): SNHLY, FYNNEI. The DNA for the CDR3 is TGTGCCAGCAGTGTTCTATGGGTCCCGCGGACTGAAGCTTTCTTT. Its protein is CASSVLWVPRTEAFF.

V gene TRBV14 combines with J gene TRBJ1-6; D is perhaps TRBD1 (5 bases). This CDR3 contains 15 residues. CDR1 is SGHDN and CDR2 is FVKESK in the germline V gene. Trimming left V 5 bases short and J 8 bases short, with 16 bases between. In nucleotides, the CDR3 is TGTGCCAGCAGCGATTTCACAGGAAAATATTCACCCCTCCACTTT. This translates into CASSDFTGKYSPLHF.